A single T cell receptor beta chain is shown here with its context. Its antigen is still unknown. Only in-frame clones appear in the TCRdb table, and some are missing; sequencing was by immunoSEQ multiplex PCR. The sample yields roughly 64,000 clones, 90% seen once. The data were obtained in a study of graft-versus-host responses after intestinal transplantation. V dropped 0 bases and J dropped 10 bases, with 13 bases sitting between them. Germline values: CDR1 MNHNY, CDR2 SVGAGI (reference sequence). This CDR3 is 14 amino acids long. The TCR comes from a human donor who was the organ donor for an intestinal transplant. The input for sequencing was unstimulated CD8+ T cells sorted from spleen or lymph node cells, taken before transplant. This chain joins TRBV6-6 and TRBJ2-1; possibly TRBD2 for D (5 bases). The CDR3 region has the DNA TGTGCCAGCAGTTACTCTCCCTCGGGGTACGAGCAGTTCTTC. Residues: CASSYSPSGYEQFF.